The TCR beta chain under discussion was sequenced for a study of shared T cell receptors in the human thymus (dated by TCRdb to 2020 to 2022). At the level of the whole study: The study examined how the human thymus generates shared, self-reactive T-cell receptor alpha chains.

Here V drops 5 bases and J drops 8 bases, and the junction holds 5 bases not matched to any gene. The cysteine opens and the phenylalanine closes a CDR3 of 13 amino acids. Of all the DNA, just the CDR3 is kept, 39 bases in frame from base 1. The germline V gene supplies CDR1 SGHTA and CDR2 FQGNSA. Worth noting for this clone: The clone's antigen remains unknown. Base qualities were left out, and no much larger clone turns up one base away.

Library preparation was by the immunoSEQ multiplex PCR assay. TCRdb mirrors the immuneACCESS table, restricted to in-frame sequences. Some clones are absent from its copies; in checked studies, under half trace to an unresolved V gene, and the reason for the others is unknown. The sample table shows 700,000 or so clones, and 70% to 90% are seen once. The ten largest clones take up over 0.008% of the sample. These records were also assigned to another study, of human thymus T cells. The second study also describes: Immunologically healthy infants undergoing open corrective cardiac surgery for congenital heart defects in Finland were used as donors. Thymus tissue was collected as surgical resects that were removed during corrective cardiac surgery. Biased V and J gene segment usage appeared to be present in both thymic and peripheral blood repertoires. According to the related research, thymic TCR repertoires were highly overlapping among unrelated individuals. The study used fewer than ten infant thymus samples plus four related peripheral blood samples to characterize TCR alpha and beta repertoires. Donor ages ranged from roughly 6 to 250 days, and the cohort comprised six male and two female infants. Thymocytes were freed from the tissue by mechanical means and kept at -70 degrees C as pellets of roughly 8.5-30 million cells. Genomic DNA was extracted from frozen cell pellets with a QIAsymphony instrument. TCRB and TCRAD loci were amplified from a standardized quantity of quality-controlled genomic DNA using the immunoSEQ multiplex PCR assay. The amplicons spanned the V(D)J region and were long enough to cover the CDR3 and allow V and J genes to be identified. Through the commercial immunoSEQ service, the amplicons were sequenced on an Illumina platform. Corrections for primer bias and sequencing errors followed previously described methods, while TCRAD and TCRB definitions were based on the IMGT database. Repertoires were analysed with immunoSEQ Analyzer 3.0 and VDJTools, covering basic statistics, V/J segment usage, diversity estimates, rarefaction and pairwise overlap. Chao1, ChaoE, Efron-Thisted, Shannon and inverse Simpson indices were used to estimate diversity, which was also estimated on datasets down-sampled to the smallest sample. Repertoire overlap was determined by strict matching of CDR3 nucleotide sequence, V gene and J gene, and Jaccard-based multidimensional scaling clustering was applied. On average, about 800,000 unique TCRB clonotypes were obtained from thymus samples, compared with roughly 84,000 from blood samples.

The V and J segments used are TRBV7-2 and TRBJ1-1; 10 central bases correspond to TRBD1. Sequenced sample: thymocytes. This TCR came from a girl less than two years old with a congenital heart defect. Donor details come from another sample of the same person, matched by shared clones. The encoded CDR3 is CASSTGTGAEAFF. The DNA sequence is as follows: TGTGCCAGCAGCACCGGGACAGGGGCAGAAGCTTTCTTT.